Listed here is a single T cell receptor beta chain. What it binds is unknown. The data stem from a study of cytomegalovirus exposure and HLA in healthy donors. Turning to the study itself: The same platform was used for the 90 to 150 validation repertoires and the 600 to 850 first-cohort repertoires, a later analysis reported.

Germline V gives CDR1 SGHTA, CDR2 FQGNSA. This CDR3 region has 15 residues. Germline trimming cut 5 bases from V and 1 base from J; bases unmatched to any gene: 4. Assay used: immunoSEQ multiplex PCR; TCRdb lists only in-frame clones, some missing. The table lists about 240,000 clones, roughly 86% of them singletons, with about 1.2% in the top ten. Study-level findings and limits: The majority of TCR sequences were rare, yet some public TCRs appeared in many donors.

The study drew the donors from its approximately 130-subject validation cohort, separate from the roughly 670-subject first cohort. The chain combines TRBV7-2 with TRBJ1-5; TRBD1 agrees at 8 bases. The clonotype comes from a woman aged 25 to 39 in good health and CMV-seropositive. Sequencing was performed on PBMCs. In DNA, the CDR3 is TGTGCCAGCAGCCCACAGGGGGGGAGCAATCAGCCCCAGCATTTT. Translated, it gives CASSPQGGSNQPQHF.